Below are 10 T cell receptor beta chains sequenced from a single sample in a study of T cells in Graves' hyperthyroidism and ophthalmopathy. There were TCR beta CDR3 regions amplified from RNA transcripts. TCR CDR3 underwent first-round RT-PCR with the HTBI primer set. TCRdb re-called the multiplex PCR reads with MiXCR, one entry per CDR3 protein. The sample has around 350,000 distinct CDR3 sequences, roughly 14% seen once; the top ten hold roughly a quarter. The sample was blood. Receptors were obtained from a young woman with Graves' hyperthyroidism that later progressed to Graves' ophthalmopathy.

This clonotype was picked up many times. The V gene is TRBV15, the J gene TRBJ1-2, with D hard to call. Germline CDR1 is LNHNV and CDR2 is YYDKDF (reference sequence). V was cut by 2 bases and J by 5 bases, with 9 bases left in between. The CDR3 totals 13 residues. The CDR3 DNA reads TGTGCCACCAGCAGACGGTTTCCTTATGGCTACACCTTC. This encodes CATSRRFPYGYTF. Full variable domain (rest looked up from reference TRBV15 and TRBJ1-2): DAMVIQNPRYQVTQFGKPVTLSCSQTLNHNVMYWYQQKSSQAPKLLFHYYDKDFNNEADTPDNFQSRRPNTSFCFLDIRSPGLGDTAMYLCATSRRFPYGYTFGSGTRLTVV.

Details on this clonotype: A much larger clone sits a single nucleotide away, making a read error possible. The chain carries TRBV6-1 and TRBJ2-7; TRBD2 might be the D (6 bases). CDR1 and CDR2 from the germline V gene are MNHNS and SASEGT. Trimming removed 5 bases from V and 5 bases from J, with 13 bases in between. The CDR3 covers 13 residues. The CDR3 sequence is CASSRNWGDEQYF. The CDR3 coding sequence is TGTGCCAGCAGTCGCAACTGGGGGGACGAGCAGTACTTC.

DNA of the CDR3: TGTGCCAGCAACCTAGCGGGAGCAGGGTCAGATACGCAGTATTTT. Translation gives CASNLAGAGSDTQYF. The J gene is TRBJ2-3, the V gene TRBV6-1; 10 bases map to TRBD2. The CDR3 spans 15 residues. V shed 7 bases, J shed 4 bases, and the junction held 8 bases outside the gene matches. Germline CDR1 is MNHNS and CDR2 is SASEGT.

There are a few counts of this clonotype. The chain uses TRBV7-8 and TRBJ1-4; 10 positions match TRBD1. The CDR3 runs 16 residues. V was pared by 6 bases and J by 0 bases, with 4 bases of the junction left unmatched. From germline, CDR1 is SGHVS and CDR2 FQNEAQ. The CDR3 reads CASRSGQGATNEKLFF. CDR3 nucleotides: TGTGCCAGCAGATCCGGACAGGGGGCAACTAATGAAAAACTGTTTTTT.

This clonotype has ten or more counts. The rearrangement joins TRBV11-2 to TRBJ2-5; a possible D gene is TRBD2 (5 bases). Germline-derived CDR1 and CDR2 are SGHAT and FQNNGV. The CDR3 loop spans 17 amino acids. V lost 0 bases to trimming and J lost 10 bases, with 24 bases between them. As DNA, the CDR3 is TGTGCCAGCAGCTTAGATCGCGCGGCACTCGGAGGATCGGACCAGTACTTC. As protein: CASSLDRAALGGSDQYF.

This clonotype has at least ten counts. The chain combines TRBV7-9 with TRBJ2-2; 12 nucleotides match TRBD2. The length of the CDR3 is 18 residues. Germline V lookup: CDR1 SEHNR, CDR2 FQNEAQ (reference sequence). The trim removed 6 bases at V and 4 bases at J, leaving 12 bases unmatched. The CDR3 protein is CASRGTSGPLGGTGELFF. CDR3 coding DNA: TGTGCCAGCAGGGGGACTAGCGGGCCCCTCGGGGGCACCGGGGAGCTGTTTTTT.

V gene TRBV19 combines with J gene TRBJ1-4; 7 bases line up with TRBD1. V gave up 3 bases and J gave up 5 bases; unmatched junction bases: 12. CDR3 length equals 17 residues. Germline V gene lookup returns CDR1 LNHDA and CDR2 SQIVND (reference sequence). Here the CDR3 reads CASSIPRATGRNEKLFF. CDR3 nucleotide sequence: TGTGCCAGTAGTATCCCCCGCGCGACAGGGCGGAATGAAAAACTGTTTTTT.

This clonotype was picked up many times. The chain couples TRBV18 to TRBJ2-7; D gene unclear. Trimming took off 0 bases at V and 4 bases at J, with 10 bases between the two ends. This CDR3 comprises 14 residues. Germline-derived CDR1 and CDR2 are KGHSH and LQKENI. The CDR3 sequence: CASSPPNVGYEQYF. Here the CDR3 DNA reads TGTGCCAGCTCACCACCGAACGTAGGTTACGAGCAGTACTTC.

For this clonotype: This may come from a read error, since a much larger clone is one base off. The chain has TRBV13 and TRBJ2-5; D ambiguous. V was trimmed by 6 bases and J by 2 bases, leaving 13 bases between them. Germline lookup yields CDR1 PRHDT and CDR2 FYEKMQ (reference sequence). The CDR3 contains 14 residues. The DNA for the CDR3 is TGTGCCAGCAGTGACTTACTCCGACAAGAGACCCAGTACTTC. Amino acid sequence: CASSDLLRQETQYF.

This clonotype was seen more than once but under ten times. The chain carries TRBV7-9 and TRBJ2-4; 10 bases align to TRBD2. The CDR3 covers 15 residues. Germline V gives CDR1 SEHNR, CDR2 FQNEAQ (reference sequence). Trimming removed 6 bases from V and 2 bases from J; junction bases left unmatched: 4. The CDR3 DNA sequence: TGTGCCAGCAGTCGGACTAGCGGCCCCAAAAACATTCAGTACTTC. Protein: CASSRTSGPKNIQYF.